What follows are 14 T cell receptor beta chains derived from one specimen sequenced in a study of T-cell memory formation after mild COVID-19. MiXCR was run by TCRdb on the 5' RACE reads, yielding one entry per CDR3 protein. The sample yields tens of thousands of distinct CDR3 sequences, 6% to 7% seen once. Sequencing was done on a sample of PBMCs or a T cell subset sorted from them (not recorded which). Every receptor here comes from an adult who had mild COVID-19 (a few samples of this study predate the infection). Cell type and time point are not known.

Ten or more counts support this clonotype. The chain recombines TRBV5-4 with TRBJ2-5; D possibly corresponds to TRBD2 (5 bases). Germline V gene data show CDR1 as SGHNT and CDR2 as YYREEE (reference sequence). CDR3 length: 14 amino acids. V lost 4 bases to trimming and J lost 5 bases, with 15 bases between them. The CDR3 here is CASSPTGSHETQYF. The CDR3 DNA is TGTGCCAGCAGCCCTACGGGGAGCCACGAGACCCAGTACTTC.

The chain combines TRBV20-1 with TRBJ1-2, with a weak D call TRBD1 (6 bases). CDR1 is DFQATT and CDR2 is SNEGSKA in the germline V gene (reference sequence). Trimming took 5 bases from V and 4 from J, leaving 20 bases between them. The CDR3 contains 15 residues. CDR3 bases: TGCAGTGCTCCAGAGAACGGACAGCTCCTCTATGGCTACACCTTC. It yields the protein CSAPENGQLLYGYTF.

The chain employs TRBV6-1 and TRBJ1-5; no firm D call. The CDR3 contains 12 residues. Germline loops: CDR1 MNHNS, CDR2 SASEGT. V was shortened by 7 bases and J by 5 bases, with 9 bases between the two germline ends. The CDR3 DNA follows: TGTGCCAGCACCGCCGGGGATCAGCCCCAGCATTTT. This encodes CASTAGDQPQHF.

The genes are TRBV7-2 and TRBJ2-7; D unclear. Per the germline V gene, CDR1 is SGHTA and CDR2 is FQGNSA. The germline V and J ends were trimmed by 1 base and 3 bases, with 7 bases remaining between them. This CDR3 is built from 13 residues. The CDR3 sequence is CASSLEARYEQYF. The DNA for the CDR3 is TGTGCCAGCAGCTTAGAGGCCCGCTACGAGCAGTACTTC.

This clonotype came up a few times. This sequence joins TRBV28 and TRBJ1-4; 7 positions agree with TRBD1. The trim removed 6 bases at V and 0 bases at J, leaving 13 bases unmatched. CDR1 and CDR2 from the germline V gene are MDHEN and SYDVKM. The CDR3 totals 18 residues. The CDR3 spells CASSSPIGTAATNEKLFF. In nucleotides, the CDR3 is TGTGCCAGCAGCTCCCCTATCGGGACAGCCGCAACTAATGAAAAACTGTTTTTT.

This clonotype was picked up a small number of times. The chain has TRBV20-1 and TRBJ2-3; 9 bases map to TRBD1. The CDR3 length is 15 residues. V lost 0 bases, J lost 2 bases, and 3 bases stayed unmatched. CDR1 is DFQATT and CDR2 is SNEGSKA in the germline V gene (reference sequence). The CDR3 loop is CSAREGQGFTDTQYF. The CDR3 DNA sequence: TGCAGTGCTAGAGAAGGACAGGGGTTCACAGATACGCAGTATTTT.

Ten or more counts support this clonotype. The chain recombines TRBV27 with TRBJ2-7; TRBD2 matches 14 bases. This CDR3 region has 16 residues. V lost 7 bases and J lost 3; bases outside the gene matches: 8. Germline loops: CDR1 MNHEY, CDR2 SMNVEV (reference sequence). CDR3 coding DNA: TGTGCCAGCATCCCGCGGGGACTAGCGGGAGTCTACGAGCAGTACTTC. Protein: CASIPRGLAGVYEQYF.

This clonotype was seen repeatedly, ten times or more. The chain joins TRBV4-3 to TRBJ2-1; 7 bases match TRBD1. The CDR3 consists of 15 residues. With 0 bases clipped from V and 10 bases from J, the junction kept 9 bases outside the gene matches. Germline CDR1 and CDR2: LGHNA and YSLEER. The CDR3 reads CASSQDPGTVREQFF. The CDR3 DNA sequence: TGCGCCAGCAGCCAAGATCCAGGGACAGTTCGGGAGCAGTTCTTC.

As to this clonotype: Germline is not matched at one junction end, which may reflect a read error. The chain has TRBV6-1 and TRBJ2-5; D uncertain. This CDR3 region has 13 residues. CDR1 is MNHNS, CDR2 SASEGT, per germline. The CDR3 DNA reads as TGTGCCAGCAGTGAAGAAAGGGTGGAGACCAAGTACTTC. Its translation is CASSEERVETKYF.

This clonotype was counted ten times or more. The chain links TRBV24-1 to TRBJ2-2, with no clear D. The CDR3 has 14 amino acids. The germline gives CDR1 KGHDR, CDR2 SFDVKD. Trimming pared 7 bases from V and 5 bases from J, leaving 13 bases between. The CDR3 here is CATRARQGTGELFF. CDR3 coding DNA: TGTGCCACCAGAGCGAGACAAGGGACCGGGGAGCTGTTTTTT.

At least ten counts were recorded for this clonotype. This rearrangement joins TRBV20-1 to TRBJ2-7; D uncertain. The germline gives CDR1 DFQATT, CDR2 SNEGSKA (reference sequence). The CDR3 totals 11 residues. The V end lost 6 bases, the J end lost 6 bases, and 12 bases lay between the germline ends. Here the CDR3 reads CSAHRGPEQYF. CDR3 DNA: TGCAGTGCACATAGAGGTCCCGAGCAGTACTTC.

This clonotype turned up a few times. The chain links TRBV12-3 or TRBV12-4 to TRBJ1-6; D gene ambiguous. Deletions cut 6 bases from V and 0 bases from J, with 6 bases between. The length of the CDR3 is 14 residues. Here the CDR3 reads CASRTGSYNSPLHF. The CDR3 DNA sequence: TGTGCCAGCAGAACCGGCTCCTATAATTCACCCCTCCACTTT.

The chain uses TRBV20-1 and TRBJ2-7; TRBD2 agrees at 10 bases. The junction had 10 bases not matched to a gene; V was cut back by 6 bases and J by 2 bases. Germline CDR1 and CDR2: DFQATT and SNEGSKA (reference sequence). The CDR3 spans 15 residues. The CDR3 spells CSASGGDGSTYEQYF. In DNA, the CDR3 is TGCAGTGCCAGCGGGGGGGATGGGTCAACCTACGAGCAGTACTTC.

The chain couples TRBV3-1 to TRBJ2-1; 15 bases line up with TRBD2. This CDR3 comprises 16 residues. Germline V CDR1 and CDR2: LGHDT, YNNKEL (reference sequence). V shed 2 bases and J 7 bases; nucleotides not matched to a gene: 3. CDR3: CASSQSGLAGGNEQFF. CDR3 in DNA: TGTGCCAGCAGCCAATCCGGACTAGCGGGAGGGAATGAGCAGTTCTTC.